The next 6 T cell receptor beta chains were all read from a single sample in a study of post-analysis software for immune sequencing data. Whole-study results and caveats: Five TRBV segments, including TRBV5-6, TRBV5-1 and TRBV20-1, were more frequent in patients than controls.

Incorporated into the TCR beta cDNA libraries were unique molecular identifiers, which served to reduce PCR and sequencing biases. TCRdb reanalysed the PCR reads using MiXCR and keeps one entry per CDR3 protein. The sample lists 750,000 to 950,000 distinct CDR3 sequences, roughly 50% occurring once. What these receptors recognize is not known. Specimen: blood. These receptors originate from a girl between 5 and 17 years old with multiple sclerosis.

This clonotype was counted only a few times. This chain links TRBV4-2 with TRBJ2-4; 8 nucleotides match TRBD1. The last part of the DNA fits TRBJ2-7 better; the J call may be wrong. CDR1 is LGHNA, CDR2 YNFKEQ, per germline. The CDR3 loop spans 15 amino acids. The CDR3 bases are TGTGCCAGCAGCCAACTCAGGGGGCTTTCCTACGAGCAGTACTTC. Its protein is CASSQLRGLSYEQYF.

The chain carries TRBV7-9 and TRBJ2-4, with TRBD1 matching 9 bases. TRBJ2-7 explains the end of the DNA better; the J call may be wrong. Looked up from germline, CDR1 is SEHNR and CDR2 is FQNEAQ (reference sequence). The CDR3 consists of 15 residues. CDR3 nucleotides: TGTGCCAGCAGTCCCCCCGGGACAGGGTACCACGAGCAGTACTTC. Translated, it gives CASSPPGTGYHEQYF.

This clonotype was found a few times. This sequence joins TRBV29-1 and TRBJ2-7; TRBD1 is a possible D gene (6 bases). Germline CDR1 reads SQVTM; CDR2 reads ANQGSEA. The CDR3 spans 13 residues. The ends were cut back, 5 bases at V and 1 base at J, with 12 bases in the middle. The CDR3 loop is CSVPGALSYEQYF. The CDR3 DNA reads TGCAGCGTTCCAGGGGCATTGTCCTACGAGCAGTACTTC.

This clonotype showed up just a few times. The V gene is TRBV5-1, the J gene TRBJ2-4, with 9 bases lining up with TRBD1. The CDR3 is 16 residues long. The J segment lost 0 bases and the V segment lost 4 bases, leaving 5 bases of the junction unmatched. Germline values: CDR1 SGHRS, CDR2 YFSETQ. CDR3 sequence (DNA): TGCGCCAGCAGCCATGGACAGGGGATAGCCAAAAACATTCAGTACTTC. This encodes CASSHGQGIAKNIQYF.

The chain carries TRBV12-3 or TRBV12-4 and TRBJ1-5; D not certain. This CDR3 region has 15 residues. V lost 7 bases and J 0 bases, leaving 13 bases between the germline ends. The CDR3 protein is CASKSLELSNQPQHF. Written as DNA, the CDR3 is TGTGCCAGCAAGAGCTTGGAACTTAGCAATCAGCCCCAGCATTTT.

This clonotype was detected a few times. The chain employs TRBV9 and TRBJ2-4; 9 bases map to TRBD2. The J call may be mistaken, given a closer DNA end match to TRBJ2-7. Per the germline V gene, CDR1 is SGDLS and CDR2 is YYNGEE. The CDR3 contains 14 residues. The CDR3 DNA sequence: TGTGCCAGCAGCCCTAGCGGGGTGCACTACGAGCAGTACTTC. Its protein is CASSPSGVHYEQYF.